This passage covers 23 T cell receptor beta chains from one sample sequenced in a study of CD8 T cells in Susac syndrome. Random-hexamer reverse transcription was applied to roughly 0.5 to 1 ug RNA. TCRdb re-derived calls from the immunoSEQ multiplex PCR reads in MiXCR, one entry per CDR3 protein. Among about 240,000 distinct CDR3 sequences listed, 90% to 97% were seen once. Sequencing used CD4+ T cells from PBMCs. The receptor source for this set is a human donor with Susac syndrome.

The genes are TRBV20-1 and TRBJ2-7, with D maybe TRBD2 (5 bases). Germline V CDR1 and CDR2: DFQATT, SNEGSKA (reference sequence). CDR3 length equals 13 residues. V lost 8 bases and J lost 6, with 20 bases in between. The CDR3 coding sequence is TGCAGTACGGGATATTCGCCCCTAGGCGAGCAGTACTTC. This gives the protein CSTGYSPLGEQYF.

The chain carries TRBV7-8 and TRBJ2-1; a possible D gene is TRBD1 (6 bases). This CDR3 comprises 19 residues. V shed 5 bases and J shed 0 bases, with 23 bases lying between them. Per germline, CDR1 SGHVS and CDR2 FQNEAQ. The CDR3 region has the DNA TGTGCCAGCAGCCTCTCACGACAGGAAGGGAGTAGCTCCTACAATGAGCAGTTCTTC. Its translation is CASSLSRQEGSSSYNEQFF.

This sequence joins TRBV14 and TRBJ1-1; D is perhaps TRBD1 (6 bases). V dropped 0 bases and J dropped 7 bases, with 12 bases sitting between them. Germline V lookup: CDR1 SGHDN, CDR2 FVKESK. This CDR3 has 14 residues. CDR3 in DNA: TGTGCCAGCAGCCAAGAATTCAGGGGTGGTGAAGCTTTCTTT. Amino acid sequence: CASSQEFRGGEAFF.

The chain couples TRBV20-1 to TRBJ2-5, with 10 bases matching TRBD1. Germline V gives CDR1 DFQATT, CDR2 SNEGSKA (reference sequence). There are 15 residues in the CDR3. Unmatched junction bases numbered 9, after V lost 3 bases and J lost 5 bases. In DNA, the CDR3 is TGCAGTGCTAGTCACGGGACAGGGGAGTTCGAGACCCAGTACTTC. It translates to CSASHGTGEFETQYF.

The V call is TRBV20-1, the J call TRBJ2-5; D gene unclear. The germline V and J ends were trimmed by 0 bases and 7 bases, with 12 bases remaining between them. The CDR3 length is 13 residues. Looked up from germline, CDR1 is DFQATT and CDR2 is SNEGSKA (reference sequence). The CDR3: CSARESSMGTQYF. DNA for the CDR3: TGCAGTGCTAGAGAATCCTCCATGGGGACCCAGTACTTC.

The chain links TRBV18 to TRBJ2-1, with TRBD1 matching over 8 bases. With 2 bases clipped from V and 0 bases from J, the junction kept 3 bases outside the gene matches. The CDR3 contains 16 residues. CDR1 is KGHSH and CDR2 is LQKENI in the germline V gene. The CDR3 reads CASSPFDRGSYNEQFF. CDR3 DNA sequence: TGTGCCAGCTCACCATTCGACAGGGGCTCCTACAATGAGCAGTTCTTC.

This clonotype was detected once. V usage is TRBV19 and J usage is TRBJ2-7; D assignment may be TRBD1 or TRBD2 (5 bases each). CDR3 size: 12 residues. The ends were cut back, 10 bases at V and 2 bases at J, with 12 bases in the middle. Germline V gene lookup returns CDR1 LNHDA and CDR2 SQIVND (reference sequence). The CDR3 loop is CAKTRDPYEQYF. CDR3 DNA: TGTGCCAAGACCAGGGACCCCTACGAGCAGTACTTC.

The CDR3 coding sequence is TGTGCCAGCAGACTAGACAGAGCCACAGATACGCAGTATTTT. Translating it yields CASRLDRATDTQYF. The rearrangement joins TRBV28 to TRBJ2-3; perhaps D is TRBD1 or TRBD2 (5 bases each). Per the germline V gene, CDR1 is MDHEN and CDR2 is SYDVKM. The germline V and J ends were trimmed by 6 bases and 2 bases, with 12 bases remaining between them. The CDR3 consists of 14 residues.

The sample holds one count of this clonotype. The chain uses TRBV3-1 and TRBJ1-4; weak D call: TRBD1 (5 bases). V was clipped by 0 bases and J by 11 bases, with 10 bases between them. The germline CDR1 and CDR2 sequences are LGHDT and YNNKEL (reference sequence). The CDR3 runs 13 residues. The CDR3 sequence is CASSQDSGAKLFF. CDR3 bases: TGTGCCAGCAGCCAAGATTCCGGGGCGAAACTGTTTTTT.

This chain uses TRBV30 with TRBJ2-7; 9 nucleotides line up with TRBD2. With V trimmed by 0 bases and J by 2 bases, 5 bases remained unmatched. This CDR3 is 15 amino acids long. The germline CDR1 and CDR2 sequences are GTSNPN and SVGIG (reference sequence). As DNA, the CDR3 is TGTGCCTGGAGTGTAGGTTTAGCGGGGGCCTACGAGCAGTACTTC. The encoded protein is CAWSVGLAGAYEQYF.

This chain connects TRBV5-1 to TRBJ1-3; TRBD1 agrees at 8 bases. Germline CDR1 is SGHRS and CDR2 is YFSETQ. This CDR3 has 16 amino acids. The ends lost 2 bases at V and 1 base at J; junction bases unmatched: 5. CDR3 in amino acids: CASSLQGVRSGNTIYF. Written as DNA, the CDR3 is TGCGCCAGCAGCTTACAGGGGGTACGGTCTGGAAACACCATATATTTT.

This clonotype showed up just once. The genes are TRBV15 and TRBJ1-1; tentative D call: TRBD1 (5 bases). The CDR3 runs 15 residues. The V gene lost 10 bases and the J gene lost 0 bases, with 18 bases spanning the gap. Germline CDR1 reads LNHNV; CDR2 reads YYDKDF (reference sequence). The CDR3: CASIRDSNLNTEAFF. The CDR3 nucleotides read TGTGCCAGTATACGAGACAGCAACTTGAACACTGAAGCTTTCTTT.

The DNA of the CDR3 is TGCGCCAGCAGTCAATCGATGAAACCGAGAGGGGAGCTGTTTTTT. The encoded protein is CASSQSMKPRGELFF. J is TRBJ2-2 and V is TRBV23-1; D remains unclear. TRBV23-1 is recorded as an ORF, its role being uncertain. V shed 0 bases and J shed 8 bases, with 13 bases lying between them. CDR3 length: 15 residues.

The rearrangement links TRBV3-1 to TRBJ2-5; tentative D call: TRBD1 (5 bases). This CDR3 contains 15 residues. Germline V gene data show CDR1 as LGHDT and CDR2 as YNNKEL (reference sequence). The V end was cut by 2 bases, the J end by 5 bases, with 15 bases between. The CDR3 loop is CASSQNIRVGETQYF. The CDR3 DNA reads TGTGCCAGCAGCCAAAATATCAGGGTAGGGGAGACCCAGTACTTC.

The chain combines TRBV7-9 with TRBJ2-1; no firm D call. The V gene lost 0 bases and the J gene lost 6 bases, with 15 bases spanning the gap. The CDR3 spans 16 residues. Germline CDR1 reads SEHNR; CDR2 reads FQNEAQ (reference sequence). CDR3 coding DNA: TGTGCCAGCAGCTTAGCCCCCGGCAGGCCCTCCAATGAGCAGTTCTTC. Translation gives CASSLAPGRPSNEQFF.

The V and J genes are TRBV4-1 and TRBJ2-3, with D possibly TRBD1 on 7 matching bases. V lost 0 bases and J 8 bases, leaving 12 bases between the germline ends. Germline CDR1 MGHRA, CDR2 YSYEKL. CDR3 length: 14 residues. Here the CDR3 DNA reads TGCGCCAGCAGCCAAGAAGGAGGGGGCTCTACGCAGTATTTT. Protein: CASSQEGGGSTQYF.

The chain is built from TRBV7-9 and TRBJ2-7; D gene unclear. CDR1 SEHNR and CDR2 FQNEAQ come from the germline V gene (reference sequence). The CDR3 spans 15 residues. The V end lost 7 bases, the J end lost 0 bases, and 16 bases lay between the germline ends. The CDR3 loop is CASTNPTSSSYEQYF. The CDR3 nucleotides read TGTGCCAGCACCAACCCCACCTCGAGCTCCTACGAGCAGTACTTC.

This sequence joins TRBV29-1 and TRBJ2-1; 13 bases line up with TRBD2. This CDR3 spans 15 amino acids. The germline CDR1 and CDR2 sequences are SQVTM and ANQGSEA. J was trimmed by 8 bases and V by 6 bases; bases with no gene match: 10. Written as DNA, the CDR3 is TGCAGCGTCGATTCTGGACTAGCGGGAGCCGATGAGCAGTTCTTC. Its translation is CSVDSGLAGADEQFF.

The CDR3 coding sequence is TGTGCCAGCAGCCAAGATACGAGAGGAGGCTACACCTTC. Protein: CASSQDTRGGYTF. The chain uses TRBV3-1 and TRBJ1-2; D remains ambiguous. The V end was cut by 0 bases, the J end by 8 bases, with 10 bases between. The germline V gene encodes CDR1 LGHDT and CDR2 YNNKEL (reference sequence). The length of the CDR3 is 13 residues.

This clonotype was found once. The chain recombines TRBV20-1 with TRBJ1-5; D might be TRBD1 (5 bases). V gave up 3 bases and J gave up 2 bases, with 8 bases separating them. CDR3 length: 13 residues. Germline V CDR1 and CDR2: DFQATT, SNEGSKA (reference sequence). Here the CDR3 reads CSARTDGNQPQHF. In DNA form, the CDR3 reads TGCAGTGCTAGGACAGATGGCAATCAGCCCCAGCATTTT.

The J gene is TRBJ2-3, the V gene TRBV28, with 16 bases fitting TRBD2. Losses at the gene ends were 6 bases for V and 4 bases for J; bases not matched to a gene: 7. The CDR3 covers 17 residues. Germline V gene sequence: CDR1 MDHEN, CDR2 SYDVKM. CDR3 protein: CASSAPGLAGGPDTQYF. CDR3 DNA sequence: TGTGCCAGCAGCGCCCCGGGACTAGCGGGAGGGCCAGATACGCAGTATTTT.

This chain links TRBV30 with TRBJ1-5, with a possible D match to TRBD1 (5 bases). V was shortened by 5 bases and J by 2 bases, with 10 bases between the two germline ends. The germline V gene has CDR1 GTSNPN and CDR2 SVGIG (reference sequence). This CDR3 is 13 amino acids long. The DNA of the CDR3 is TGTGCCTGGGGGGCTGGGGGCAATCAGCCCCAGCATTTT. This codes for CAWGAGGNQPQHF.

This chain joins TRBV24-1 and TRBJ2-3; 8 bases line up with TRBD2. Germline CDR1 KGHDR, CDR2 SFDVKD. This CDR3 comprises 16 residues. V lost 3 bases to trimming and J lost 4 bases; unmatched junction nucleotides: 8. CDR3 amino acids: CATSDPTAGAPDTQYF. DNA for the CDR3: TGTGCCACCAGTGATCCTACAGCGGGAGCCCCAGATACGCAGTATTTT.